The T cell receptor beta chain described here comes from a study of blood T cell repertoires in COVID-19. The overall study: COVID-19 samples, acute and convalescent, were from the United States, Italy and Spain. T cells, B-cell-depleted T cells, or PBMCs supplied cDNA or gDNA.

V was clipped by 0 bases and J by 8 bases, with 14 bases between them. The CDR3 sequence is 15 residues long. Germline V gene sequence: CDR1 SGHDT, CDR2 YYEEEE. Authors' data handling: Reference gene primers were amplified, and this amplification served to estimate nucleated cell counts. Some clones are missing from TCRdb's copy, which holds only in-frame ones; the method was immunoSEQ multiplex PCR. The V and J calls and clone size come from that table; D and trimming were worked out from the DNA. The data contain around 85,000 clones, around nine tenths of them singletons. The sequenced sample was peripheral blood. This chain links TRBV5-6 with TRBJ2-2; tentative D call: TRBD2 (6 bases). The origin of this receptor is a man between 60 and 75 years old with acute or convalescent COVID-19. The CDR3 loop is CASSLGEGLGGELFF. The DNA of the CDR3 is TGTGCCAGCAGCTTGGGTGAGGGACTTGGAGGGGAGCTGTTTTTT.